This TCR beta chain was obtained from a study of CD8 T cells in ankylosing spondylitis. TCRdb reprocessed the 5' RACE reads via MiXCR and lists one record per CDR3 protein. The sample holds 40,000 or so distinct CDR3 sequences, about 9.4% seen once. Many counts were recorded for this clonotype. The CDR3 has 13 amino acids. The germline V gene has CDR1 WSHSY and CDR2 SAAADI. Trimming cost V 6 bases and J 5 bases, with 13 bases left between them. The chain carries TRBV10-2 and TRBJ2-5; possible D gene TRBD1, 5 bases. The receptor was isolated from a male donor with ankylosing spondylitis or in good health (not recorded which). Input material: blood, either unsorted or a sorted T cell fraction (not recorded which). The CDR3: CASRKGSGETQYF. The CDR3 nucleotides are TGCGCCAGCAGGAAGGGGTCCGGGGAGACCCAGTACTTC.